A selection of T cell receptor beta chains follows, all from one sample in a study of blood T cell repertoires in COVID-19. Produced via immunoSEQ multiplex PCR; TCRdb's table is partial and in-frame only. The sample includes approximately 390,000 clones, about 89% of them seen just once. The source material was peripheral blood. Receptors were obtained from a woman in her sixties with COVID-19, enrolled during active disease. Both conserved end residues are part of each CDR3. D genes are given only for firm matches. Clone size appears in some rows only: once, few, many, or a class for an expanded clone.

size	V	D	J	DNA	CDR3
.	TRBV3-1/TRBV3-2	TRBD1	TRBJ1-1	TGTGCCAGCAGCACCGACAGGGTAGGCACTGAAGCTTTCTTT	CASSTDRVGTEAFF
.	TRBV7-8	.	TRBJ1-1	TGTGCCAGCATGAGGAGTGAGAACACTGAAGCTTTCTTT	CASMRSENTEAFF
.	TRBV19	TRBD2	TRBJ2-1	TGTGCCAGTTCTGCTAGCGGGCGATTCTACAATGAGCAGTTCTTC	CASSASGRFYNEQFF
.	TRBV12-3/TRBV12-4	.	TRBJ1-1	TGTGCCAGCAGTAGACAGAACACTGAAGCTTTCTTT	CASSRQNTEAFF
.	TRBV3-1/TRBV3-2	.	TRBJ1-2	TGTGCCAGCAGCCCCCGGGACTCCACACTTTTTGGCTACACCTTC	CASSPRDSTLFGYTF
.	TRBV5-6	.	TRBJ2-2	TGTGCCAGCAGCTTGCAGGGATGGGCGTCGAACACCGGGGAGCTGTTTTTT	CASSLQGWASNTGELFF
.	TRBV5-6	TRBD2	TRBJ2-5	TGTGCCAGCAGCTTGGGATGGCTAGCGGGAGTCCAAGAGACCCAGTACTTC	CASSLGWLAGVQETQYF
once	TRBV9	.	TRBJ2-2	TGTGCCAGCAATGGGGGGAGCAGGGAGCTGTTTTTT	CASNGGSRELFF
.	TRBV18	TRBD1	TRBJ2-5	TGTGCCAGCTCACCCGCCGGGACAGGGGAAGAGACCCAGTACTTC	CASSPAGTGEETQYF
once	TRBV5-4	.	TRBJ2-7	TGTGCCAGCAGCTATCCAGGGGCGGACGAGCAGTACTTC	CASSYPGADEQYF
.	TRBV7-3	.	TRBJ2-7	TGTGCCAGCAGCTTAACCGGGAAACCCTACGAGCAGTACTTC	CASSLTGKPYEQYF
.	TRBV27	.	TRBJ2-7	TGTGCCAGCAGTCCCCGCACAGACCGTTCCTACGAGCAGTACTTC	CASSPRTDRSYEQYF
.	TRBV6-1	TRBD1	TRBJ2-2	TGTGCCAGCAGTAAAGACAGGGGGCCGTACACCGGGGAGCTGTTTTTT	CASSKDRGPYTGELFF
.	TRBV10-1	.	TRBJ1-1	TGCGCCAGCAGTGAAAGAAGGGGCACTGAAGCTTTCTTT	CASSERRGTEAFF
.	TRBV5-1	TRBD1	TRBJ2-7	TGCGCCAGCAGCTTGGTTCCTAACCGGGACAGGGTTGATCGGCAGTACTTC	CASSLVPNRDRVDRQYF
.	TRBV7-7	TRBD1	TRBJ2-5	TGTGCCAGCAGCTTAGGGCTTGGGACAGGGTCCCAAGAGACCCAGTACTTC	CASSLGLGTGSQETQYF
.	TRBV18	TRBD1	TRBJ2-7	TGTGCCAGCTCGAGGGACAGCGAAGCCTACGAGCAGTACTTC	CASSRDSEAYEQYF
.	TRBV19	TRBD1	TRBJ1-4	TGTGCCAGTAGTCCGCGGACAGGGAATGAAAAACTGTTTTTT	CASSPRTGNEKLFF
.	TRBV18	.	TRBJ1-1	TGTGCCAGCTCACCACGGCCCGGGATGAACACTGAAGCTTTCTTT	CASSPRPGMNTEAFF
.	TRBV2	.	TRBJ2-5	TGTGCCAGCAGTGAAACGCGGCAGCGGAAAGAGACCCAGTACTTC	CASSETRQRKETQYF
.	TRBV2	TRBD1	TRBJ1-1	TGTGCCAGCAGTCCTACAGGGGTAGCTTTCTTT	CASSPTGVAFF
.	TRBV29-1	.	TRBJ2-1	TGCAGCGTTGAAGATGTGCGATCAAACAATGAGCAGTTCTTC	CSVEDVRSNNEQFF
.	TRBV21-1	.	TRBJ2-7	TGTGCCAGCGAGGCCCCAAACGGGCCCAACAGGATCGAGCAGTACTTC	CASEAPNGPNRIEQYF
few	TRBV10-3	.	TRBJ2-5	TGTGCCATCAGACAGCAAGAGACCCAGTACTTC	CAIRQQETQYF
.	TRBV6-6	.	TRBJ2-3	TGTGCCAGTCAACTTGCTGATACGCAGTATTTT	CASQLADTQYF
.	TRBV7-9	.	TRBJ1-5	TGTGCCAGCAGCCCCGGGGTCGGTCAGCCCCAGCATTTT	CASSPGVGQPQHF
.	TRBV6-5	TRBD1	TRBJ1-2	TGTGCCAGCAGTTACTCCAGGGACAGCGGTGGCTACACCTTC	CASSYSRDSGGYTF
.	TRBV4-1	.	TRBJ2-7	TGCGCCAGCAGCCAAAATTCTTACGAGCAGTACTTC	CASSQNSYEQYF
few	TRBV27	.	TRBJ1-2	TGTGCCAGCAGTCCGTTCGTGTCGGGACATCAGGGGCCTAACTATGGCTACACCTTC	CASSPFVSGHQGPNYGYTF
.	TRBV3-1/TRBV3-2	.	TRBJ1-1	TGTGCCAGCAGCTCGGGGGGGGCAGGTACTGAAGCTTTCTTT	CASSSGGAGTEAFF
once	TRBV28	TRBD2	TRBJ2-7	TGTGCCAGCAGTACTTCCTTAGCGGGCGCAACCTACGAGCAGTACTTC	CASSTSLAGATYEQYF
.	TRBV3-1/TRBV3-2	.	TRBJ1-2	TGTGCCAGCAGCCAAAGGGCAGGGGAGGGCTACACCTTC	CASSQRAGEGYTF
.	TRBV6-5	.	TRBJ1-1	TGTGCCAGCAGTTATGAGACAGACACTGAAGCTTTCTTT	CASSYETDTEAFF
.	TRBV3-1/TRBV3-2	TRBD1	TRBJ2-1	TGTGCCAGCAGCCAAGCCGGGACAGGTCGCTACAATGAGCAGTTCTTC	CASSQAGTGRYNEQFF
.	TRBV2	.	TRBJ2-5	TGTGCCAGCACCCTAAGTGGGGGGAGACAAGAGACCCAGTACTTC	CASTLSGGRQETQYF
.	TRBV18	.	TRBJ2-7	TGTGCCAGCTCACCAGCGATACAGACAAGGAACCCCTACGAGCAGTACTTC	CASSPAIQTRNPYEQYF
few	TRBV5-1	.	TRBJ1-2	TGCGCCAGCAGCCCGGCAGGGTACGGCTACACCTTC	CASSPAGYGYTF
.	TRBV7-6	.	TRBJ1-1	TGTGCCAGCAGCCTCAGGTCTTTGAACACTGAAGCTTTCTTT	CASSLRSLNTEAFF
.	TRBV5-6	.	TRBJ2-7	TGTGCCAGCAGGGAGGGGGCCATCTCCTACGAGCAGTACTTC	CASREGAISYEQYF
.	TRBV5-6	.	TRBJ2-1	TGTGCCAGCAGTCGAGGGCCCCGAACTTCCTACAATGAGCAGTTCTTC	CASSRGPRTSYNEQFF
once	TRBV25-1	.	TRBJ1-2	TGTGCCAGCAGTTTAAATGCGCTTAACTATGGCTACACCTTC	CASSLNALNYGYTF
.	TRBV2	.	TRBJ1-1	TGTGCCACCTCTTTACACGGAGTGAACACTGAAGCTTTCTTT	CATSLHGVNTEAFF
.	TRBV12-5	.	TRBJ1-2	TGTGCTAGTGGTTTGGTACAGATGGGGCCTTGGGGCTACACCTTC	CASGLVQMGPWGYTF
.	TRBV3-1/TRBV3-2	.	TRBJ1-2	TGTGCCAGCAGCCACGGGGGGCGCGTTCCGACTAACTATGGCTACACCTTC	CASSHGGRVPTNYGYTF
.	TRBV27	.	TRBJ1-4	TGTGCCAGCAGGCCCGGGACGGGGGGTGAAAAACTGTTTTTT	CASRPGTGGEKLFF
.	TRBV7-9	TRBD1	TRBJ2-1	TGTGCCAGCAGCCCGGGACAGCGAAGCTCCTACAATGAGCAGTTCTTC	CASSPGQRSSYNEQFF
.	TRBV5-1	TRBD2	TRBJ2-2	TGCGCCAGCACCGGGGGGACGAACACCGGGGAGCTGTTTTTT	CASTGGTNTGELFF
.	TRBV6-6	.	TRBJ1-1	TGTGCCAGCAGTTACTCGCTTCCCAGTCAGAACACTGAAGCTTTCTTT	CASSYSLPSQNTEAFF
.	TRBV5-1	.	TRBJ1-1	TGCGCCAGCAGCCACCTGGCAGGGTCCAACACTGAAGCTTTCTTT	CASSHLAGSNTEAFF
.	TRBV29-1	.	TRBJ1-2	TGCAGCGTTGAAGATCCCGTAGCCAGACCTAACTATGGCTACACCTTC	CSVEDPVARPNYGYTF
.	TRBV2	.	TRBJ1-2	TGTGCCAGCAGTGAATTGGGGGCCTTAGAAGGCTACACCTTC	CASSELGALEGYTF
.	TRBV5-5	TRBD1	TRBJ2-5	TGTGCCAGCAGCTTGGCTAGGACAGGGGTCCAAGAGACCCAGTACTTC	CASSLARTGVQETQYF
many	TRBV19	.	TRBJ1-5	TGTGCCAGTAGTATAGGGGGCAGGGGTTATCAGCCCCAGCATTTT	CASSIGGRGYQPQHF
once	TRBV28	.	TRBJ1-4	TGTGCCAGCAGTGTGGGGACACCGGGGTTCGGAAAACTGTTTTTT	CASSVGTPGFGKLFF
.	TRBV7-8	TRBD1	TRBJ2-1	TGTGCCACCCGAGGGGGACAGGCCCACAATGAGCAGTTCTTC	CATRGGQAHNEQFF